Below, 10 T cell receptor beta chains from the same sample are listed, as sequenced in a study of blood T cell repertoires in COVID-19. The data were produced by immunoSEQ multiplex PCR, yet TCRdb's version contains in-frame clones alone and is incomplete. This sample yields about 180,000 clones, of which roughly nine tenths are seen a single time; approximately 2% belongs to the top ten. The sequencing input was peripheral blood. The receptors stem from a man younger than 30 who had recovered from COVID-19.

This chain connects TRBV4-3 to TRBJ2-2; 7 nucleotides align to TRBD1. Trimming at V came to 1 base and at J to 4 bases, leaving 9 bases not matched to a gene. From germline, CDR1 is LGHNA and CDR2 YSLEER. CDR3 length equals 17 residues. In DNA form, the CDR3 reads TGCGCCAGCAGCCAAGCAGGGGGACCCCTTGGCACCGGGGAGCTGTTTTTT. Its protein is CASSQAGGPLGTGELFF.

V and J are TRBV2 and TRBJ2-1, with 13 bases aligning to TRBD2. The germline V gene encodes CDR1 SNHLY and CDR2 FYNNEI. V trimming: 7 bases; J trimming: 10 bases; junction bases outside the gene matches: 10. The CDR3 consists of 15 residues. The CDR3 reads CASKELAGGLLEQFF. CDR3 DNA sequence: TGTGCCAGCAAAGAACTAGCGGGAGGGCTATTAGAGCAGTTCTTC.

This clone appeared a single time. J is TRBJ2-2 and V is TRBV29-1, with 10 bases fitting TRBD2. The V gene's germline CDR1 is SQVTM and CDR2 ANQGSEA. This CDR3 spans 16 amino acids. V shed 0 bases, J shed 1 base, and the junction held 2 bases outside the gene matches. Here the CDR3 reads CSVEDRLAGNTGELFF. CDR3 DNA sequence: TGCAGCGTTGAAGATCGACTAGCGGGGAACACCGGGGAGCTGTTTTTT.

The chain links TRBV2 to TRBJ1-5; the D gene is possibly TRBD1 (5 bases). Germline CDR1 and CDR2: SNHLY and FYNNEI. Between the trimmed V and J ends, which lost 1 base and 7 bases, there was a span of 17 bases. This CDR3 has 16 residues. The CDR3 DNA is TGTGCCAGCAGTGAAGGGACATACGATTTCGGGCAGCCCCAGCATTTT. It codes for CASSEGTYDFGQPQHF.

In regard to this clone: The sample contains more than one DNA sequence encoding this CDR3. The chain links TRBV6-5 to TRBJ2-1; 7 bases are a match to TRBD2. The CDR3 extends over 13 amino acids. The J segment lost 8 bases and the V segment lost 4 bases, leaving 5 bases of the junction unmatched. CDR1 and CDR2 (germline): MNHEY, SVGAGI. CDR3 sequence reads: CASSLGGQDEQFF. CDR3 nucleotide sequence: TGTGCCAGCAGTTTGGGAGGGCAAGATGAGCAGTTCTTC.

The V call is TRBV5-8, the J call TRBJ2-7, with D maybe TRBD2 (6 bases). There are 15 residues in the CDR3. Trimming shortened V by 0 bases and J by 2 bases, and 12 bases separated the two germline ends. CDR1 SGHTS and CDR2 YDEGEE come from the germline V gene. The CDR3 spells CASSLGDSQAYEQYF. The CDR3 DNA follows: TGTGCCAGCAGCTTGGGGGACTCCCAGGCCTACGAGCAGTACTTC. The entire variable domain, with the rest obtained from reference TRBV5-8 and TRBJ2-7, is as follows: EAGVTQSPTHLIKTRGQQATLRCSPISGHTSVYWYQQALGLGLQFLLWYDEGEERNRGNFPPRFSGRQFPNYSSELNVNALELEDSALYLCASSLGDSQAYEQYFGPGTRLTVT.

CDR3 DNA: TGTGCCAGCAGCTTTGACAGGGTAGGGGGGCCCCAGCATTTT. It translates to CASSFDRVGGPQHF. This chain uses TRBV5-8 with TRBJ1-5, with 7 nucleotides matching TRBD1. The V gene's germline CDR1 is SGHTS and CDR2 YDEGEE. Germline trimming cut 2 bases from V and 9 bases from J; bases unmatched to any gene: 8. The CDR3 extends over 14 amino acids.

The gene calls are TRBV7-2 and TRBJ1-2, with D perhaps TRBD1 (5 bases). Germline CDR1 and CDR2: SGHTA and FQGNSA. The CDR3 has 16 residues. Between the trimmed V and J ends, which lost 4 bases and 0 bases, there was a span of 15 bases. CDR3 in amino acids: CASSSRVGPSNYGYTF. In DNA form, the CDR3 reads TGTGCCAGCAGCTCTCGAGTGGGGCCCTCTAACTATGGCTACACCTTC.

The V and J genes are TRBV13 and TRBJ2-4; the match to TRBD2 covers 10 bases. V lost 5 bases, J lost 3 bases, and 13 bases stayed unmatched. The CDR3 is 18 residues long. Germline CDR1 and CDR2: PRHDT and FYEKMQ (reference sequence). CDR3 DNA sequence: TGTGCCAGCAGCAAAAGGGAAGCGGGAGGGCCGGTCAAAAACATTCAGTACTTC. It is translated as CASSKREAGGPVKNIQYF.

The V call is TRBV7-9, the J call TRBJ1-2; 7 bases align to TRBD1. There are 14 residues in the CDR3. Trimming cost V 7 bases and J 3 bases; bases outside gene matches: 8. Germline V lookup: CDR1 SEHNR, CDR2 FQNEAQ (reference sequence). CDR3 region: CASNDRAIDYGYTF. In DNA form, the CDR3 reads TGTGCCAGCAACGACAGGGCTATCGACTATGGCTACACCTTC.